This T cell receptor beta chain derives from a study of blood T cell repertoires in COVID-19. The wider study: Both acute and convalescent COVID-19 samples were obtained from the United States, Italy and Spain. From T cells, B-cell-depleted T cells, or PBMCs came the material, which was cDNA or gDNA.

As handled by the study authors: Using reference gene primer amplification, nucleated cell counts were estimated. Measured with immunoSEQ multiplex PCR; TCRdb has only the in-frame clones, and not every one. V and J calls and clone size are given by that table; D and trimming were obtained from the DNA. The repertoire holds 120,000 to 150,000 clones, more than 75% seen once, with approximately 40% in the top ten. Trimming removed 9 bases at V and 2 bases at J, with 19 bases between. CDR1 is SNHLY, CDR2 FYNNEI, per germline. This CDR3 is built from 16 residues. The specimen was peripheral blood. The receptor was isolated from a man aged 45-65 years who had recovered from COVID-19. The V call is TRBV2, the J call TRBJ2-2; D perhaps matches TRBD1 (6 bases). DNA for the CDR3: TGTGCCAGTTCAATAGGGGGAGTCAGTAACACCGGGGAGCTGTTTTTT. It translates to CASSIGGVSNTGELFF.